This TCR beta chain was found in a study of cytomegalovirus exposure and HLA in healthy donors. Regarding the study as a whole: Overall, some 160 TCR beta chains were annotated as cytomegalovirus-associated. On later analysis, the bulk of CMV-associated TCR beta chains appeared to be HLA-restricted. Many donors shared some public TCRs, even though most TCR sequences were rare. Analysis was carried out at a later point, and it linked a missense DCLRE1C variant to TCR beta V- and J-gene trimming.

In the case of this clone: The antigen remains undetermined.

PCR amplification relied on 60 Vbeta primers (plus 13 Jbeta primers). Method: immunoSEQ multiplex PCR; TCRdb's copy keeps in-frame clones and lacks some. The sample holds more than 95,000 clones, about 72% seen once. Germline V gene lookup returns CDR1 LNHDA and CDR2 SQIVND (reference sequence). The CDR3 covers 15 residues. V shed 1 base and J 7 bases; nucleotides not matched to a gene: 9. This chain connects TRBV19 to TRBJ2-7; 8 nucleotides line up with TRBD2. Material: PBMCs. This TCR was sampled from a man over 45 in good health and CMV-seropositive. The CDR3 DNA sequence: TGTGCCAGTAGTATAGCGACGGGAGGGCCGTTGGAGCAGTACTTC. This encodes CASSIATGGPLEQYF.